Listed below are T cell receptor beta chains from one sample, sequenced in a study of cytomegalovirus exposure and HLA in healthy donors. Using immunoSEQ multiplex PCR, the repertoire was profiled, and TCRdb retains in-frame clones only, with some absent. The sample includes over 90,000 clones. Input material: PBMCs. All receptors come from a man aged 40-50 years in good health and CMV-seronegative. Each CDR3 is given with its conserved first and last residue.

TRBJ1-1 | TRBV28 | CASSGGGYTEAFF
TRBJ2-3 | TRBV4-1 | CASSQEGGPFGTQYF
TRBJ2-7 | TRBV11-2 | CASSAHPSLDYEQYF
TRBJ2-7 | TRBV11-2 | CASSLGSGTSSYEQYF
TRBJ1-5 | TRBV19 | CASTAVGLSNQPQHF
TRBJ2-7 | TRBV28 | CASSQIYEQYF
TRBJ2-7 | TRBV21-1 | CASSKVGQGAREQYF
TRBJ2-7 | TRBV5-1 | CASSLGGGESSYEQYF
TRBJ2-7 | TRBV20-1 | CSASPLYEQYF
TRBJ1-2 | TRBV27 | CASSSTGEHYGYTF
TRBJ1-1 | TRBV5-1 | CASSPDRGTEAFF
TRBJ2-2 | TRBV6-5 | CASGMDRASGELFF
TRBJ2-7 | TRBV15 | CATSWDRTYEQYF
TRBJ2-1 | TRBV9 | CASSQRLAGGFNEQFF
TRBJ2-2 | TRBV19 | CASSPFAGKRGGHGELFF
TRBJ2-2 | TRBV12-5 | CASGNRDTGELFF
TRBJ1-1 | TRBV19 | CASSMVLRANTEAFF
TRBJ1-5 | TRBV30 | CAWSTGRNQPQHF
TRBJ1-1 | TRBV19 | CASTHRVNTEAFF
TRBJ1-5 | TRBV19 | CASSTTGGSGQPQHF
TRBJ2-1 | TRBV19 | CASSTTLGLAGDEQFF
TRBJ2-7 | TRBV7-8 | CASSLLRGVGEQYF
TRBJ1-6 | TRBV6-6 | CASSPADRYNSPLHF
TRBJ1-1 | TRBV7-9 | CASSLSVMNTEAFF
TRBJ1-3 | TRBV30 | CASLTGDSGNTIYF
TRBJ2-2 | TRBV11-2 | CASSHYSGRNTGELFF
TRBJ2-1 | TRBV5-1 | CASSPGTEYNEQFF
TRBJ2-5 | TRBV10-2 | CASRDSGGETQYF
TRBJ2-7 | TRBV28 | CASSRQGTYEQYF
TRBJ1-1 | TRBV29-1 | CSVSNRGQAFF
TRBJ2-7 | TRBV19 | CASRMVGASYEQYF
TRBJ2-1 | TRBV29-1 | CSVEDPYGSSYNEQFF
TRBJ1-1 | TRBV7-9 | CASSLLAGGTEAFF
TRBJ2-3 | TRBV7-2 | CASSSQGLSGGPRDTQYF
TRBJ1-4 | TRBV7-8 | CASSGRRMLGEKLFF
TRBJ1-4 | TRBV27 | CASSPGTGPPGEKLFF
TRBJ2-7 | TRBV7-9 | CASSPRDRAYEQYF
TRBJ1-4 | TRBV19 | CASRRGLGSTNEKLFF
TRBJ1-5 | TRBV7-2 | CASSPDKVQPQHF
TRBJ1-1 | TRBV5-4 | CASSLDRRGNEAFF
TRBJ1-5 | TRBV19 | CASQARGGTGGQPQHF
TRBJ2-2 | TRBV9 | CASSVGDRVVIGELFF
TRBJ1-5 | TRBV6-1 | CASVRSGSNQPQHF
TRBJ2-3 | TRBV27 | CASSRLAFTDTQYF
TRBJ2-7 | TRBV27 | CASSRPGTGNDEQYF
TRBJ1-1 | TRBV7-2 | CASSSQTGFTEAFF
TRBJ1-1 | TRBV19 | CASRMGPGSGTEAFF
TRBJ2-7 | TRBV29-1 | CSVGVQGHEQYF
TRBJ2-7 | TRBV6-5 | CASSRTGQLYEQYF
TRBJ2-5 | TRBV5-5 | CASNHGDRGRETQYF
TRBJ1-1 | TRBV18 | CASSPAIAEAFF
TRBJ1-6 | TRBV4-3 | CASSPGDVDSPLHF
TRBJ2-2 | TRBV18 | CASSPSGATGELFF